This entry describes one TCR beta chain. This CDR3 region has 18 residues. J lost 0 bases, V lost 1 base, and 9 bases had no gene match. Germline V gene sequence: CDR1 SGDLS, CDR2 YYNGEE. Profiling relied on immunoSEQ multiplex PCR, and the TCRdb table lists in-frame clones only, not all of them. This sample has about 2,500,000 clones, with approximately 90% found just once. This specimen belongs to a study of shared clonotypes between healthy human individuals. The sample consisted of naive CD4+ T cells sorted from blood. Regarding subset: CD45RA+ positively selected. The chain joins TRBV9 to TRBJ2-1; the match to TRBD2 covers 8 bases. The source of this sequence is a man younger than 35 in good health. The CDR3 sequence: CASSVLAGGKSSYNEQFF. In nucleotides, the CDR3 is TGTGCCAGCAGCGTATTGGCGGGGGGAAAGAGCTCCTACAATGAGCAGTTCTTC.